Listed here are 11 T cell receptor beta chains from one sample, sequenced in a study of chemoradiotherapy in HPV16-positive cancers. Clones were read by immunoSEQ multiplex PCR, and TCRdb kept only the in-frame ones, dropping some. The table includes tens of thousands of clones, roughly nine tenths detected once. Here the sequenced sample was blood, taken from a patient who underwent chemoradiotherapy. These TCRs come from a human donor with HPV-associated anogenital cancer.

The chain is built from TRBV7-9 and TRBJ2-1; 11 bases fit TRBD2. Germline trimming cut 4 bases from V and 1 base from J; bases unmatched to any gene: 0. Germline assignment: CDR1 SEHNR and CDR2 FQNEAQ (reference sequence). The CDR3 runs 15 residues. CDR3 DNA: TGTGCCAGCAGCTCTAGCGGGAGGTCCTACAATGAGCAGTTCTTC. Encoded protein: CASSSSGRSYNEQFF.

This chain uses TRBV11-2 with TRBJ2-5; D is ambiguous. From germline, CDR1 is SGHAT and CDR2 FQNNGV. CDR3 length: 11 residues. The V end was cut by 5 bases, the J end by 1 base, with 2 bases between. The CDR3 region has the DNA TGTGCCAGCAGCGCCCAAGAGACCCAGTACTTC. Encoded protein: CASSAQETQYF.

The CDR3 DNA reads TGTGCCAGTAGTATAGGGACACAAGTCTCTGGAAACACCATATATTTT. Protein product: CASSIGTQVSGNTIYF. The chain couples TRBV19 to TRBJ1-3; tentatively, D is TRBD1 (5 bases). V was shortened by 1 base and J by 0 bases, with 10 bases between the two germline ends. In germline, CDR1 is LNHDA, CDR2 SQIVND (reference sequence). The CDR3 length is 16 residues.

In nucleotides, the CDR3 is TGTGCCTGGCGATCCCGGGACAGGGCGAGCTCCTACGAGCAGTACTTC. The encoded protein is CAWRSRDRASSYEQYF. This chain connects TRBV30 to TRBJ2-7; 9 bases fit TRBD1. Trimming at V came to 5 bases and at J to 0 bases, leaving 11 bases not matched to a gene. The germline CDR1 and CDR2 sequences are GTSNPN and SVGIG (reference sequence). This CDR3 spans 16 amino acids. The full variable domain, rest sourced from reference TRBV30 and TRBJ2-7, is SQTIHQWPATLVQPVGSPLSLECTVEGTSNPNLYWYRQAAGRGLQLLFYSVGIGQISSEVPQNLSASRPQDRQFILSSKKLLLSDSGFYLCAWRSRDRASSYEQYFGPGTRLTVT.

J is TRBJ1-5 and V is TRBV7-8, with D perhaps TRBD1 (5 bases). The CDR3 is 15 residues long. The V end was cut by 2 bases, the J end by 4 bases, with 12 bases between. The V gene's germline CDR1 is SGHVS and CDR2 FQNEAQ. The CDR3 DNA sequence: TGTGCCAGCAGCTTAAGTGGGCAGGGAAATCAGCCCCAGCATTTT. Residues: CASSLSGQGNQPQHF.

The chain has TRBV27 and TRBJ1-3; D is unclear. This CDR3 comprises 17 residues. Trimming took 2 bases from V and 2 from J, leaving 16 bases between them. Germline loops: CDR1 MNHEY, CDR2 SMNVEV (reference sequence). CDR3 sequence (DNA): TGTGCCAGCAGTTTAAGGCCGGTCCGAGGGCCTGGAAACACCATATATTTT. It codes for CASSLRPVRGPGNTIYF.

The chain combines TRBV7-2 with TRBJ1-1, with D perhaps TRBD1 (6 bases). The CDR3 runs to 12 residues. Trimming shortened V by 6 bases and J by 4 bases, and 9 bases separated the two germline ends. CDR1 and CDR2 from the germline V gene are SGHTA and FQGNSA. The CDR3 loop reads CASSAGATEAFF. DNA for the CDR3: TGTGCCAGCAGTGCAGGGGCCACTGAAGCTTTCTTT.

This chain connects TRBV7-9 to TRBJ1-1, with D perhaps matching TRBD1 (6 bases). V shed 1 base and J shed 6 bases, with 15 bases lying between them. This CDR3 region has 15 residues. Per the germline V gene, CDR1 is SEHNR and CDR2 is FQNEAQ (reference sequence). The CDR3 protein is CASSLGGGGVAEAFF. The CDR3 nucleotides are TGTGCCAGCAGCTTAGGTGGAGGGGGTGTGGCTGAAGCTTTCTTT.

V usage is TRBV5-1 and J usage is TRBJ2-3; 9 nucleotides align to TRBD2. This CDR3 comprises 17 residues. V was pared by 1 base and J by 7 bases, with 13 bases of the junction left unmatched. Germline lookup yields CDR1 SGHRS and CDR2 YFSETQ. This chain's CDR3 is CASSLIGSAGGSNTQYF. The CDR3 region has the DNA TGCGCCAGCAGCTTGATAGGGTCAGCGGGGGGATCGAATACGCAGTATTTT.

The chain employs TRBV5-1 and TRBJ1-5, with TRBD1 as a possible D gene (5 bases). Trimming took off 2 bases at V and 1 base at J, with 10 bases between the two ends. The CDR3 is 15 amino acids. Germline lookup yields CDR1 SGHRS and CDR2 YFSETQ. CDR3 sequence reads: CASSLRGDSNQPQHF. The CDR3 DNA reads TGCGCCAGCAGCTTACGGGGGGACAGCAATCAGCCCCAGCATTTT.

The V and J genes are TRBV9 and TRBJ1-1; D gene ambiguous. The CDR3 loop spans 15 amino acids. The ends were cut back, 0 bases at V and 3 bases at J, with 12 bases in the middle. Per germline, CDR1 SGDLS and CDR2 YYNGEE. Here the CDR3 DNA reads TGTGCCAGCAGCGTAGTCGCGGTATCGGACACTGAAGCTTTCTTT. It yields the protein CASSVVAVSDTEAFF.